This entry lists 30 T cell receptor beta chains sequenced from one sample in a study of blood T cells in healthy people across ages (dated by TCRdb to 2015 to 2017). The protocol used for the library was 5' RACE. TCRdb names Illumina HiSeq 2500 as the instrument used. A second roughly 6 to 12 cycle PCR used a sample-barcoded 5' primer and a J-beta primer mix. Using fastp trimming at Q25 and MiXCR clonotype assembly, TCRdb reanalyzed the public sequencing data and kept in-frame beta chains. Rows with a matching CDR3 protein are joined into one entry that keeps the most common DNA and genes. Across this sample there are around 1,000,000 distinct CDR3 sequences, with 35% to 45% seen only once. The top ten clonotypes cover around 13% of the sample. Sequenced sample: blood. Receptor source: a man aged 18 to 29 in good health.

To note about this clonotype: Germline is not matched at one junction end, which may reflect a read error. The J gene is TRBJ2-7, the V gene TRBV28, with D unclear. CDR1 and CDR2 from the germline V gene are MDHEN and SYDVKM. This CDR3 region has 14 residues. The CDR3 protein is CANSSEIWAYEQYF. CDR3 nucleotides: TGTGCCAACAGTTCGGAAATTTGGGCCTACGAGCAGTACTTC. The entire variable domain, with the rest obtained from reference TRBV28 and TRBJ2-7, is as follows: DVKVTQSSRYLVKRTGEKVFLECVQDMDHENMFWYRQDPGLGLRLIYFSYDVKMKEKGDIPEGYSVSREKKERFSLILESASTNQTSMYLCANSSEIWAYEQYFGPGTRLTVT.

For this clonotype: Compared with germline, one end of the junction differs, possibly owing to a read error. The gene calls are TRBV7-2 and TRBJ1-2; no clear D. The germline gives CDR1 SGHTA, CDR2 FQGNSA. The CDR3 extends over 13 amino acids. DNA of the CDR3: TGTGCCAGCAGCTTAGGCAGGAACTATGGCAACACCTTC. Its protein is CASSLGRNYGNTF.

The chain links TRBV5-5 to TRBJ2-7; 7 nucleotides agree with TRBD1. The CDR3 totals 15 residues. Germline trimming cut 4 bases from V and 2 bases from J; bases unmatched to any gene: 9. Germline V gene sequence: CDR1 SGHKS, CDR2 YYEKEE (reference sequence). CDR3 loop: CASSIRTGRTYEQYF. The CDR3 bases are TGTGCCAGCAGCATTCGGACAGGCCGAACCTACGAGCAGTACTTC.

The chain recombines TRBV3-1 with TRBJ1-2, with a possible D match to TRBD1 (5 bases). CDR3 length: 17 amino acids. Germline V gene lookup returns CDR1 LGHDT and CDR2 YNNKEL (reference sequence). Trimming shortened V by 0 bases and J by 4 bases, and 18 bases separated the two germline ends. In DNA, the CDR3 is TGTGCCAGCAGCCAAGATGATGGGTACGGGGGTATCTATGGCTACACCTTC. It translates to CASSQDDGYGGIYGYTF.

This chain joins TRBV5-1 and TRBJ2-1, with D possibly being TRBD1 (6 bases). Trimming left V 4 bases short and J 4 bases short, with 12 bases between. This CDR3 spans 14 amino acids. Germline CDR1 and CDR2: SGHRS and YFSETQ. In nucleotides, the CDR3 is TGCGCCAGCAGCCCATCCACAGGGTACAATGAGCAGTTCTTC. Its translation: CASSPSTGYNEQFF.

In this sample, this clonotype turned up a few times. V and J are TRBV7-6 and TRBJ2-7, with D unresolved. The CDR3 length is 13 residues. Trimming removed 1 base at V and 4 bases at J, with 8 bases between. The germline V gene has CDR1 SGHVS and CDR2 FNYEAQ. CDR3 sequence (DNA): TGTGCCAGCAGCTTAGAGACGGTGTACGAGCAGTACTTC. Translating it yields CASSLETVYEQYF.

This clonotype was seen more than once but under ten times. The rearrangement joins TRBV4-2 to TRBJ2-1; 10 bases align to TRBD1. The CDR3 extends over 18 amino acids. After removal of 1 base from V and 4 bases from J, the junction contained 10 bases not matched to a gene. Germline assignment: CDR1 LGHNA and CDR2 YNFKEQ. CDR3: CASSQAPIGQGVYNEQFF. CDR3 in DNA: TGTGCCAGCAGCCAAGCCCCCATCGGACAGGGGGTATACAATGAGCAGTTCTTC.

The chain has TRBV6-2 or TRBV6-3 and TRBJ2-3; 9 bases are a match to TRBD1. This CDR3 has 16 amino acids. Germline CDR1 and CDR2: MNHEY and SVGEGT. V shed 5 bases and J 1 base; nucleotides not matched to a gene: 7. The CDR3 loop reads CASSSPRTGGTDTQYF. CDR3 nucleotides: TGTGCCAGCAGTAGTCCCCGGACAGGGGGCACAGATACGCAGTATTTT.

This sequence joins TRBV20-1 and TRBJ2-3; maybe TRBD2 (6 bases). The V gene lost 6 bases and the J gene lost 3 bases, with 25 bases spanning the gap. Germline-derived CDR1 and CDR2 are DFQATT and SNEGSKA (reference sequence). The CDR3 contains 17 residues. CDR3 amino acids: CSAPGRRGPGETDTQYF. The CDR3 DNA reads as TGCAGTGCCCCCGGCCGGAGAGGCCCGGGGGAGACAGATACGCAGTATTTT.

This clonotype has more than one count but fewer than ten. The CDR3 DNA reads as TGCAGTGCTAAGGGACAGGGAAATGAAAAACTGTTTTTT. Its translation: CSAKGQGNEKLFF. The chain combines TRBV20-1 with TRBJ1-4; 9 bases match TRBD1. The trim removed 4 bases at V and 5 bases at J, leaving 2 bases unmatched. The CDR3 is 13 amino acids. Germline values: CDR1 DFQATT, CDR2 SNEGSKA (reference sequence).

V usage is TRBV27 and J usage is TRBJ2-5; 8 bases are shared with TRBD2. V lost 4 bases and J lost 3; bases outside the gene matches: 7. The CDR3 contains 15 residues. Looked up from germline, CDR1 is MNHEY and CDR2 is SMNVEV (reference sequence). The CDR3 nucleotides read TGTGCCAGCAGTTCCTCAGGAGCGGGGGAAGAGACCCAGTACTTC. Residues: CASSSSGAGEETQYF.

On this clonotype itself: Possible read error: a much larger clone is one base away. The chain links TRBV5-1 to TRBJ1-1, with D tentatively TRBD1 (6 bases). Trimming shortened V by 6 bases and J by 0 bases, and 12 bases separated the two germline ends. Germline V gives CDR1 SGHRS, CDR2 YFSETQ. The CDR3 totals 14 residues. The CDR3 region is CASNSDSMNTEAFF. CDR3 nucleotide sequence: TGCGCCAGCAACTCGGACAGCATGAACACTGAAGCTTTCTTT.

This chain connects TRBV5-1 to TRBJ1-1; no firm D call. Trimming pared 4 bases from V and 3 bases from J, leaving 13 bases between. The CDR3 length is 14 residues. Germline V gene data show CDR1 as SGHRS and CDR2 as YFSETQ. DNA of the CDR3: TGCGCCAGCAGCGTCGGTGGAGGACACACTGAAGCTTTCTTT. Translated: CASSVGGGHTEAFF.

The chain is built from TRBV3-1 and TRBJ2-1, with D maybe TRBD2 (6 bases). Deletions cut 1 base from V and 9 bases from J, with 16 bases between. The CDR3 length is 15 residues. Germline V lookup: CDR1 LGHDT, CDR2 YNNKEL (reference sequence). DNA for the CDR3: TGTGCCAGCAGCCAAGGGGCTAGCGTAACGGCTGAGCAGTTCTTC. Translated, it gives CASSQGASVTAEQFF.

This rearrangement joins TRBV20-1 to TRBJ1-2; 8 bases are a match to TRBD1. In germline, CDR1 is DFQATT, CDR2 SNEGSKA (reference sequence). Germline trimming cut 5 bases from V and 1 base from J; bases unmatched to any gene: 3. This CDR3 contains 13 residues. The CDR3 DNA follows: TGCAGTGCTTGGGACAGGCTTAACTATGGCTACACCTTC. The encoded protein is CSAWDRLNYGYTF.

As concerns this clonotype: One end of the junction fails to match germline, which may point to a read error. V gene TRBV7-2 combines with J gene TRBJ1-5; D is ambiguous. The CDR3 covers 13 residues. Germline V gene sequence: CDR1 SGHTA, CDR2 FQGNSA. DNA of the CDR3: TGTGCCAGCAGCTGGAGAAGCAACCAGCCCCAGCATTTT. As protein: CASSWRSNQPQHF.

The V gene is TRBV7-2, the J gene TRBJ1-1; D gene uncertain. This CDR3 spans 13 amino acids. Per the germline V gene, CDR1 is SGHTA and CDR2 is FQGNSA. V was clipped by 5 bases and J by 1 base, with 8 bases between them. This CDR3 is CASSTDGNTEAFF. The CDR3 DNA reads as TGTGCCAGCAGCACGGACGGGAACACTGAAGCTTTCTTT.

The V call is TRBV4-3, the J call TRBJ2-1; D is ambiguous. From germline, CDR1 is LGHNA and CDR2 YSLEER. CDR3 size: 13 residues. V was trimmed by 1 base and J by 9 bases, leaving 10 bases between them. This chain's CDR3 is CASSQGLRSEQFF. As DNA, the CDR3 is TGCGCCAGCAGCCAAGGTTTGAGGAGTGAGCAGTTCTTC.

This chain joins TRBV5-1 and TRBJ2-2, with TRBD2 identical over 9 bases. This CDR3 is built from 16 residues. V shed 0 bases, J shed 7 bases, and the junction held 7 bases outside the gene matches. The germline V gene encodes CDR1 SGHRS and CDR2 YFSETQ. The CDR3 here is CASSLVSGGSNGELFF. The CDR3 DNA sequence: TGCGCCAGCAGCTTGGTCAGCGGGGGGTCTAACGGGGAGCTGTTTTTT. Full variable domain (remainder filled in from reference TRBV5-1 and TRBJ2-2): KAGVTQTPRYLIKTRGQQVTLSCSPISGHRSVSWYQQTPGQGLQFLFEYFSETQRNKGNFPGRFSGRQFSNSRSEMNVSTLELGDSALYLCASSLVSGGSNGELFFGEGSRLTVL.

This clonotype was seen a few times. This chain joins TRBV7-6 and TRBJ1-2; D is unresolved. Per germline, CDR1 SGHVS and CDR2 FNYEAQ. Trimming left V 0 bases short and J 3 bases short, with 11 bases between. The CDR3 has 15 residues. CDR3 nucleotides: TGTGCCAGCAGCTTAGCGACGGGTTTGGACTATGGCTACACCTTC. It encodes CASSLATGLDYGYTF.

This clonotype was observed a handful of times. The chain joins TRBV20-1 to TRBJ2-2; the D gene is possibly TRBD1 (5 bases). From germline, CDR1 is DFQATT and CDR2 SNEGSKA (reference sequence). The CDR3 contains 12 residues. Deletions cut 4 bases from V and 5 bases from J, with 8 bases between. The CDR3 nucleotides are TGCAGTGCTAAGGGGCGAACCGGGGAGCTGTTTTTT. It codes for CSAKGRTGELFF.

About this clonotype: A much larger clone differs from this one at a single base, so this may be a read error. The CDR3 reads CAGSQSARPEAFF. As DNA, the CDR3 is TGTGCCGGCAGCCAGTCGGCCAGACCTGAAGCTTTCTTT. The chain couples TRBV6-6 to TRBJ1-1; D not certain. The CDR3 runs 13 residues. CDR1 MNHNY and CDR2 SVGAGI come from the germline V gene (reference sequence).

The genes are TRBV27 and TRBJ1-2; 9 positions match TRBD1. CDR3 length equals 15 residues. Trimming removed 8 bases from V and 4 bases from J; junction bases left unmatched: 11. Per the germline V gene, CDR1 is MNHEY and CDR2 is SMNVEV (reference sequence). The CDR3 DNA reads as TGTGCCAGCCGAGAATGGACAGGGGCGGCCTATGGCTACACCTTC. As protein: CASREWTGAAYGYTF.

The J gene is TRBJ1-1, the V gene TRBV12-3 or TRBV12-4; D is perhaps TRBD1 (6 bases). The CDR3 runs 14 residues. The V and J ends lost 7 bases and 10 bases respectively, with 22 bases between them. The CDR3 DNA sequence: TGTGCCAGCACCCTCGACAGGATGCCAACCCCAGCTTTCTTT. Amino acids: CASTLDRMPTPAFF.

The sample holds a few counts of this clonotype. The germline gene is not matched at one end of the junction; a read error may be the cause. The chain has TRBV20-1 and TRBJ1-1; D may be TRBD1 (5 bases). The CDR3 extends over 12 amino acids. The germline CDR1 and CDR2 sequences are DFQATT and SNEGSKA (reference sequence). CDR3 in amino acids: CSAPGTNAEAFF. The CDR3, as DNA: TGCAGTGCTCCCGGGACGAACGCTGAAGCTTTCTTT.

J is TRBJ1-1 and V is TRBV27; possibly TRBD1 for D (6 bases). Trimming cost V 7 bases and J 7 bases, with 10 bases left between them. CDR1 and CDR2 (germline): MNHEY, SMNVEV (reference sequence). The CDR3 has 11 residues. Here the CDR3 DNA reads TGTGCCAGCACCGGGGGCGGTGAAGCTTTCTTT. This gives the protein CASTGGGEAFF.

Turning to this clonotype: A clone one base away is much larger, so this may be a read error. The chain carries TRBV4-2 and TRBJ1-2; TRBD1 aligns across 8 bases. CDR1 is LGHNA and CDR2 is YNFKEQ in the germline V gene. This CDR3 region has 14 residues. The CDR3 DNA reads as TGTGCCAGCGGCCATACAGGGGGTAACTATGGCTACACCTTC. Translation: CASGHTGGNYGYTF.

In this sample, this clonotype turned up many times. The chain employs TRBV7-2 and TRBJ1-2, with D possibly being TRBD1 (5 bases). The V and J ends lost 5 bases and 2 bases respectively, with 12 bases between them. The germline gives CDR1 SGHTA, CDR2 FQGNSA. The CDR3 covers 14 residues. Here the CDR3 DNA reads TGTGCCAGCAGCAAAAGAAGGACAAACTATGGCTACACCTTC. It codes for CASSKRRTNYGYTF.

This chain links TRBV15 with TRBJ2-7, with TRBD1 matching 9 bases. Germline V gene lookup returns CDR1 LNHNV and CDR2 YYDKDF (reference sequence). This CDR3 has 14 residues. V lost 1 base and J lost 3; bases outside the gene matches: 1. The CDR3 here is CATSRAGQGYEQYF. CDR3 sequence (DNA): TGTGCCACCAGCAGAGCGGGACAGGGCTACGAGCAGTACTTC.

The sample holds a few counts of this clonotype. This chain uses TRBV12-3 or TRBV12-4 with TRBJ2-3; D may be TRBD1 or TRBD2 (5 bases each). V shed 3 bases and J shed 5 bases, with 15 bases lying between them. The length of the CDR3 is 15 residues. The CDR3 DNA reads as TGTGCCAGCAGTTTGCCGGACGGTGGGGGAGATACGCAGTATTTT. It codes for CASSLPDGGGDTQYF.